The 8 T cell receptor beta chains listed next were all sequenced from one sample in a study of T cells in Graves' hyperthyroidism and ophthalmopathy. Regions amplified from RNA transcripts were the TCR beta CDR3 regions. The study used the HTBI primer set for a first-round RT-PCR of the TCR CDR3. TCRdb reprocessed the multiplex PCR reads via MiXCR and lists one record per CDR3 protein. The repertoire holds more than 500,000 distinct CDR3 sequences, with 46% as singletons. Sequencing was performed on peripheral blood or thyroid tissue (not recorded which). The receptors shown here come from an adult woman with Graves' disease, either hyperthyroidism or ophthalmopathy (not recorded which).

In regard to this clonotype: A read error may account for a junction end that differs from germline. The J gene is TRBJ1-4, the V gene TRBV5-5; D is unclear. This CDR3 has 14 residues. Germline V gene sequence: CDR1 SGHKS, CDR2 YYEKEE (reference sequence). This CDR3 reads CASSPDGHNEKLFF. In nucleotides, the CDR3 is TGCGCCAGCAGTCCGGACGGCCATAATGAAAAACTGTTTTTT.

V and J are TRBV7-8 and TRBJ1-5, with 7 bases identical to TRBD1. With 5 bases clipped from V and 0 bases from J, the junction kept 4 bases outside the gene matches. CDR1 is SGHVS and CDR2 is FQNEAQ in the germline V gene. The CDR3 runs 15 residues. The CDR3, as DNA: TGTGCCAGCAGCGGGGGACAGACTAGCAATCAGCCCCAGCATTTT. Its protein product is CASSGGQTSNQPQHF.

This chain joins TRBV29-1 and TRBJ1-4, with TRBD1 matching 10 bases. Trimming removed 4 bases from V and 7 bases from J; junction bases left unmatched: 3. Looked up from germline, CDR1 is SQVTM and CDR2 is ANQGSEA. This CDR3 has 13 amino acids. CDR3 sequence: CSVVGTGAEKLFF. Here the CDR3 DNA reads TGCAGCGTTGTAGGGACAGGGGCTGAAAAACTGTTTTTT.

This clonotype has a count of ten or more. In DNA, the CDR3 is TGTGCCAGCAGTTTGTTCAGGGTGGGAGAGACCCAGTACTTC. Translation: CASSLFRVGETQYF. The genes are TRBV28 and TRBJ2-5; possible D gene TRBD1, 5 bases. This CDR3 is 14 amino acids long. Trimming removed 3 bases at V and 4 bases at J, with 12 bases between. Germline V gives CDR1 MDHEN, CDR2 SYDVKM.

The genes are TRBV20-1 and TRBJ1-6; TRBD1 matches 7 bases. CDR1 and CDR2 from the germline V gene are DFQATT and SNEGSKA (reference sequence). This CDR3 spans 14 amino acids. With V trimmed by 3 bases and J by 8 bases, 7 bases remained unmatched. This CDR3 is CSASRQGLDSPLHF. CDR3 nucleotide sequence: TGCAGTGCTAGCCGACAGGGACTAGATTCACCCCTCCACTTT.

This clonotype was detected ten times or more. This chain connects TRBV20-1 to TRBJ2-7; the D gene is possibly TRBD2 (6 bases). The germline V gene encodes CDR1 DFQATT and CDR2 SNEGSKA (reference sequence). V lost 6 bases, J lost 6 bases, and 18 bases lay in between. This CDR3 contains 13 residues. Written as DNA, the CDR3 is TGCAGTGCCGGCCTGGACTATTTGGTCGAGCAGTACTTC. Translated: CSAGLDYLVEQYF.

The chain recombines TRBV11-3 with TRBJ1-2; possibly TRBD1 for D (6 bases). CDR1 is SGHNT, CDR2 YENEEA, per germline. The CDR3 contains 14 residues. Trimming left V 5 bases short and J 8 bases short, with 18 bases between. CDR3 nucleotides: TGTGCCAGCAGCGTTGGCGACAGGAATCTAGGCTACACCTTC. This encodes CASSVGDRNLGYTF.

The rearrangement joins TRBV29-1 to TRBJ2-7; D uncertain. The CDR3 length is 13 residues. The V gene lost 5 bases and the J gene lost 2 bases, with 13 bases spanning the gap. Germline V gives CDR1 SQVTM, CDR2 ANQGSEA. The chain's CDR3 is CSVRNSKTYEQYF. In DNA, the CDR3 is TGCAGCGTTCGGAATAGCAAGACCTACGAGCAGTACTTC.